This TCR beta chain was recorded in a study of T cell clonality in common variable immunodeficiency. The V gene's germline CDR1 is SGHVS and CDR2 FNYEAQ. The CDR3 covers 15 residues. V lost 1 base and J lost 2; bases outside the gene matches: 4. CVID and control samples used equivalent genomic DNA input. Repertoires were generated with immunoSEQ multiplex PCR, while TCRdb's copy carries only in-frame clones and drops some. The data show about 15,000 clones, and the top ten clones hold over 4.5%. General study points: Common variable immunodeficiency TCR beta sequences reportedly had fewer deletions and N-nucleotide insertions. TCRbeta clonality was increased in CVID versus healthy controls.

Blood samples were heparinized, about 4.5 to 9 ml per donor. Its frequency marks this clone as medium-sized (0.01 to 0.1%). Its antigen is as yet unknown. From the germline J gene comes the end of the CDR3, since the read stops 3 residues before it. The chain combines TRBV7-6 with TRBJ1-2, with 7 bases lining up with TRBD1. This receptor was taken from a human donor with common variable immunodeficiency. Sequenced sample: peripheral blood mononuclear cells. The CDR3 spells CASSLGQGNNYGYTF. CDR3 bases read: TGTGCCAGCAGCTTAGGACAGGGAAACAACTATGGC.